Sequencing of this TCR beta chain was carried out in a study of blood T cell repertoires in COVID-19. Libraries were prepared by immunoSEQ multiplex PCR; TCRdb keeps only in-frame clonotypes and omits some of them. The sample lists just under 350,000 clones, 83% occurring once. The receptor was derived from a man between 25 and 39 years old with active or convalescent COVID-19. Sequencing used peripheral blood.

CDR3 sequence (DNA): TGTGCCAGCAGCCCCGGGACAGGGGTCCTCTCTGGGGCCAACGTCCTGACTTTC. Translating it yields CASSPGTGVLSGANVLTF. This chain joins TRBV2 and TRBJ2-6, with 10 bases matching TRBD1. Germline-derived CDR1 and CDR2 are SNHLY and FYNNEI. CDR3 length: 18 amino acids. The V segment lost 6 bases and the J segment 0 bases; nucleotides outside the gene matches: 8.